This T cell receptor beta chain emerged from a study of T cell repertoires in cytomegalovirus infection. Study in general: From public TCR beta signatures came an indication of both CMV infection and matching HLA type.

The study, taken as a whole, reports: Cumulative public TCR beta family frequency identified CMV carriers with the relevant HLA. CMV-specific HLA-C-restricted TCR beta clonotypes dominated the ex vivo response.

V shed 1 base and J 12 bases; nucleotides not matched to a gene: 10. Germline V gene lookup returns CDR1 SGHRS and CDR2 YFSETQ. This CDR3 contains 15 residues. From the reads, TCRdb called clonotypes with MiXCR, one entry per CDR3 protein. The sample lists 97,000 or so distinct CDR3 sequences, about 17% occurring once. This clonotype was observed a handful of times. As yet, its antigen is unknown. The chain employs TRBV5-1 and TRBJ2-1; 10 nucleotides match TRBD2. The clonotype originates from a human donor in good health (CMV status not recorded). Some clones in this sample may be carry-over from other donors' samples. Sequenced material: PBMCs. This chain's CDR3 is CASSLLSSGGSSQFF. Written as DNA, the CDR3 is TGCGCCAGCAGCTTGCTATCTAGCGGGGGATCATCGCAGTTCTTC.